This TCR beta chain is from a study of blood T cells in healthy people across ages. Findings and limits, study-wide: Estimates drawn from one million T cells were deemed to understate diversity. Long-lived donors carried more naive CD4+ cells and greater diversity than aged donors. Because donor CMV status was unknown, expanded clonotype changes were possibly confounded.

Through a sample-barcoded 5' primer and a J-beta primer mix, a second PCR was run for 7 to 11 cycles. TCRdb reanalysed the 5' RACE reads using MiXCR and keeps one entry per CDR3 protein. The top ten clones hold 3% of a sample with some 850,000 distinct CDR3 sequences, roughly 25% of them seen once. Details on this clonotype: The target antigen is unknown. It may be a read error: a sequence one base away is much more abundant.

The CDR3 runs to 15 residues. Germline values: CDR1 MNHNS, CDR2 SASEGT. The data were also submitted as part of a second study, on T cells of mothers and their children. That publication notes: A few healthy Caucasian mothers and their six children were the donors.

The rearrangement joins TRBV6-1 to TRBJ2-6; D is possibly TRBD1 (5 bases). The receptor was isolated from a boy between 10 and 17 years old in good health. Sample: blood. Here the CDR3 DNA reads TGTGCCAGCAGTGAAGGACACTCTGGGGCCAACGTCCCGACTTTC. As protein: CASSEGHSGANVPTF.